The rows below give T cell receptor beta chains drawn from one sample of a study of monozygotic twins with cystic fibrosis. Here immunoSEQ multiplex PCR was the method, and the copy in TCRdb shows in-frame clones only, minus some. The sample holds 20,000 to 30,000 clones, 90% seen once. Sequences were obtained from blood. Receptor source: a girl aged 2 to 10 with cystic fibrosis. Each CDR3 is given with its conserved first and last residue. The D gene is left open where the match is weak. Expanded clones are given a class, and other clones once, few, many or no size at all.

d_gene: -
j_gene: TRBJ2-7
v_gene: TRBV18
abundance: -
CDR3aa: CASSSSLEQYF
CDR3nt: TGTGCCAGCTCATCTTCCCTCGAGCAGTACTTC

d_gene: TRBD2
j_gene: TRBJ2-3
v_gene: TRBV4-3
abundance: -
CDR3aa: CASSQVGGGGTDTQYF
CDR3nt: TGCGCCAGCAGCCAGGTGGGCGGGGGAGGCACAGATACGCAGTATTTT

d_gene: TRBD2
j_gene: TRBJ2-7
v_gene: TRBV4-2
abundance: -
CDR3aa: CASSHGTSGTYEQYF
CDR3nt: TGTGCCAGCAGCCACGGGACTAGCGGGACCTACGAGCAGTACTTC

d_gene: -
j_gene: TRBJ1-4
v_gene: TRBV19
abundance: -
CDR3aa: CASRTVINEKLFF
CDR3nt: TGTGCCAGTAGAACGGTAATTAATGAAAAACTGTTTTTT

d_gene: -
j_gene: TRBJ2-3
v_gene: TRBV19
abundance: -
CDR3aa: CASNSDREGSDTQYF
CDR3nt: TGTGCCAGTAACTCGGACAGGGAGGGATCAGATACGCAGTATTTT

d_gene: -
j_gene: TRBJ1-5
v_gene: TRBV15
abundance: -
CDR3aa: CASTARLNQPQHF
CDR3nt: TGTGCCTCCACGGCCAGGCTTAATCAGCCCCAGCATTTT

d_gene: TRBD1
j_gene: TRBJ1-2
v_gene: TRBV25-1
abundance: -
CDR3aa: CASSEGVTGAGYTF
CDR3nt: TGTGCCAGCAGTGAAGGTGTGACAGGGGCCGGCTACACCTTC

d_gene: TRBD1
j_gene: TRBJ1-6
v_gene: TRBV5-6
abundance: -
CDR3aa: CASSWGTAYNSPLHF
CDR3nt: TGTGCCAGCAGCTGGGGGACAGCTTATAATTCACCCCTCCACTTT

d_gene: -
j_gene: TRBJ1-4
v_gene: TRBV10-3
abundance: -
CDR3aa: CAIQRGVGEKLFF
CDR3nt: TGTGCCATCCAAAGGGGGGTCGGTGAAAAACTGTTTTTT

d_gene: TRBD1
j_gene: TRBJ2-7
v_gene: TRBV5-1
abundance: -
CDR3aa: CASRPTRTGPDEQYF
CDR3nt: TGCGCCAGCAGACCGACTCGGACAGGGCCCGACGAGCAGTACTTC

d_gene: -
j_gene: TRBJ2-3
v_gene: TRBV7-2
abundance: -
CDR3aa: CASSLAGGAKETDTQYF
CDR3nt: TGTGCCAGCAGCTTAGCGGGTGGGGCCAAGGAGACAGATACGCAGTATTTT

d_gene: -
j_gene: TRBJ1-5
v_gene: TRBV5-4
abundance: -
CDR3aa: CASSLEGRQPQHF
CDR3nt: TGTGCCAGCAGCTTAGAGGGGAGACAGCCCCAGCATTTT

d_gene: -
j_gene: TRBJ2-3
v_gene: TRBV6-5
abundance: -
CDR3aa: CASSLGGGITDTQYF
CDR3nt: TGTGCCAGCAGTCTCGGAGGGGGAATAACAGATACGCAGTATTTT

d_gene: -
j_gene: TRBJ1-1
v_gene: TRBV25-1
abundance: -
CDR3aa: CASSESGGTEAFF
CDR3nt: TGTGCCAGCAGTGAATCAGGAGGGACTGAAGCTTTCTTT

d_gene: -
j_gene: TRBJ2-5
v_gene: TRBV19
abundance: -
CDR3aa: CASSIRETQYF
CDR3nt: TGTGCCAGTAGTATTCGCGAGACCCAGTACTTC

d_gene: -
j_gene: TRBJ1-6
v_gene: TRBV7-9
abundance: -
CDR3aa: CASSLEDSPNSPLHF
CDR3nt: TGTGCCAGCAGCTTAGAGGACAGTCCCAATTCACCCCTCCACTTT

d_gene: -
j_gene: TRBJ1-5
v_gene: TRBV19
abundance: -
CDR3aa: CASSFRDQPQHF
CDR3nt: TGTGCCAGTAGTTTCAGGGATCAGCCCCAGCATTTT

d_gene: -
j_gene: TRBJ1-3
v_gene: TRBV7-7
abundance: -
CDR3aa: CASSLVGGAGNTIYF
CDR3nt: TGTGCCAGCAGCCTGGTTGGGGGAGCTGGAAACACCATATATTTT

d_gene: TRBD1
j_gene: TRBJ2-1
v_gene: TRBV5-1
abundance: -
CDR3aa: CASSIRQGYNEQFF
CDR3nt: TGCGCCAGCAGCATCCGACAGGGCTACAATGAGCAGTTCTTC

d_gene: -
j_gene: TRBJ2-3
v_gene: TRBV7-2
abundance: -
CDR3aa: CASSLVFSDTQYF
CDR3nt: TGTGCCAGCAGCTTAGTGTTCTCAGATACGCAGTATTTT

d_gene: TRBD1
j_gene: TRBJ2-7
v_gene: TRBV5-5
abundance: -
CDR3aa: CASSAGTGGYYEQYF
CDR3nt: TGTGCCAGCAGCGCCGGGACAGGGGGCTACTACGAGCAGTACTTC

d_gene: -
j_gene: TRBJ1-4
v_gene: TRBV4-3
abundance: -
CDR3aa: CASSQVYPGNEKLFF
CDR3nt: TGCGCCAGCAGCCAAGTTTATCCTGGGAATGAAAAACTGTTTTTT

d_gene: -
j_gene: TRBJ1-5
v_gene: TRBV27
abundance: -
CDR3aa: CASSWGSNQPQHF
CDR3nt: TGTGCCAGCAGCTGGGGGAGCAATCAGCCCCAGCATTTT

d_gene: -
j_gene: TRBJ1-3
v_gene: TRBV29-1
abundance: -
CDR3aa: CSVMDSGNTIYF
CDR3nt: TGCAGCGTTATGGACTCTGGAAACACCATATATTTT

d_gene: TRBD2
j_gene: TRBJ2-5
v_gene: TRBV9
abundance: once
CDR3aa: CASSAGRTSGGQETQYF
CDR3nt: TGTGCCAGCAGCGCCGGAAGGACTAGCGGGGGACAAGAGACCCAGTACTTC

d_gene: -
j_gene: TRBJ2-5
v_gene: TRBV5-1
abundance: -
CDR3aa: CASSLGLIPGYQETQYF
CDR3nt: TGCGCCAGCAGCTTGGGACTCATACCTGGGTATCAAGAGACCCAGTACTTC

d_gene: -
j_gene: TRBJ2-5
v_gene: TRBV5-1
abundance: -
CDR3aa: CASSLGPDQETQYF
CDR3nt: TGCGCCAGCAGCTTGGGGCCGGACCAAGAGACCCAGTACTTC

d_gene: -
j_gene: TRBJ1-6
v_gene: TRBV20-1
abundance: -
CDR3aa: CSAGQISPLHF
CDR3nt: TGCAGTGCAGGACAGATTTCACCCCTCCACTTT

d_gene: TRBD2
j_gene: TRBJ2-1
v_gene: TRBV5-1
abundance: -
CDR3aa: CASSLVAPLAGGQNEQFF
CDR3nt: TGCGCCAGCAGCTTGGTAGCCCCACTAGCGGGGGGCCAGAATGAGCAGTTCTTC

d_gene: TRBD2
j_gene: TRBJ2-3
v_gene: TRBV30
abundance: -
CDR3aa: CAWSLAGGLDTQYF
CDR3nt: TGTGCCTGGAGTCTAGCGGGGGGGTTAGATACGCAGTATTTT

d_gene: TRBD1
j_gene: TRBJ2-3
v_gene: TRBV12-5
abundance: -
CDR3aa: CASALGDSSTDTQYF
CDR3nt: TGTGCTAGTGCTTTGGGGGACAGCAGCACAGATACGCAGTATTTT

d_gene: -
j_gene: TRBJ1-2
v_gene: TRBV30
abundance: -
CDR3aa: CAWGAGVGGYTF
CDR3nt: TGTGCCTGGGGTGCAGGGGTTGGTGGCTACACCTTC

d_gene: -
j_gene: TRBJ2-7
v_gene: TRBV5-6
abundance: -
CDR3aa: CASSKRHYEQYF
CDR3nt: TGTGCCAGCAGCAAACGACACTACGAGCAGTACTTC

d_gene: -
j_gene: TRBJ2-5
v_gene: TRBV9
abundance: -
CDR3aa: CASSVDTTGGLQETQYF
CDR3nt: TGTGCCAGCAGCGTAGATACGACAGGAGGGTTACAAGAGACCCAGTACTTC

d_gene: -
j_gene: TRBJ2-2
v_gene: TRBV7-8
abundance: -
CDR3aa: CASSLSSRVNTGELFF
CDR3nt: TGTGCCAGCAGCCTAAGTTCACGGGTGAACACCGGGGAGCTGTTTTTT

d_gene: -
j_gene: TRBJ1-6
v_gene: TRBV29-1
abundance: -
CDR3aa: CSARGSAGSPLHF
CDR3nt: TGCAGCGCTAGGGGCAGCGCGGGTTCACCCCTCCACTTT

d_gene: -
j_gene: TRBJ1-1
v_gene: TRBV7-8
abundance: -
CDR3aa: CASSARLSSNTEAFF
CDR3nt: TGTGCCAGCAGCGCCAGACTGAGTTCCAACACTGAAGCTTTCTTT

d_gene: -
j_gene: TRBJ2-2
v_gene: TRBV15
abundance: once
CDR3aa: CATSREKGELFF
CDR3nt: TGTGCCACCAGCAGGGAGAAGGGGGAGCTGTTTTTT

d_gene: -
j_gene: TRBJ1-1
v_gene: TRBV29-1
abundance: -
CDR3aa: CSVAIGTSNTEAFF
CDR3nt: TGCAGCGTTGCTATAGGGACATCCAACACTGAAGCTTTCTTT

d_gene: -
j_gene: TRBJ2-5
v_gene: TRBV5-1
abundance: -
CDR3aa: CASSGGQLQETQYF
CDR3nt: TGCGCCAGCAGCGGCGGTCAGTTGCAAGAGACCCAGTACTTC

d_gene: -
j_gene: TRBJ1-2
v_gene: TRBV7-3
abundance: -
CDR3aa: CASSSQGEESYGYTF
CDR3nt: TGTGCCAGCAGCTCCCAGGGTGAGGAGAGCTATGGCTACACCTTC

d_gene: TRBD2
j_gene: TRBJ2-5
v_gene: TRBV29-1
abundance: -
CDR3aa: CSVASGGGETQYF
CDR3nt: TGCAGCGTTGCCAGCGGGGGGGGAGAGACCCAGTACTTC

d_gene: -
j_gene: TRBJ1-4
v_gene: TRBV19
abundance: -
CDR3aa: CASRQGGGNEKLFF
CDR3nt: TGTGCCAGTAGACAGGGCGGAGGTAATGAAAAACTGTTTTTT

d_gene: -
j_gene: TRBJ1-2
v_gene: TRBV20-1
abundance: -
CDR3aa: CSASPRGGYTF
CDR3nt: TGCAGTGCTAGTCCCAGGGGCGGCTACACCTTC

d_gene: TRBD2
j_gene: TRBJ2-7
v_gene: TRBV2
abundance: -
CDR3aa: CASFEGTRVYEQYF
CDR3nt: TGTGCCAGCTTTGAGGGGACTAGGGTATACGAGCAGTACTTC

d_gene: TRBD2
j_gene: TRBJ2-5
v_gene: TRBV5-6
abundance: -
CDR3aa: CASSLFGGGEETQYF
CDR3nt: TGTGCCAGCAGCTTGTTCGGCGGGGGGGAAGAGACCCAGTACTTC

d_gene: -
j_gene: TRBJ1-3
v_gene: TRBV5-1
abundance: -
CDR3aa: CASSSTGLDSGNTIYF
CDR3nt: TGCGCCAGCAGCTCGACAGGCCTAGACTCTGGAAACACCATATATTTT

d_gene: TRBD1
j_gene: TRBJ1-2
v_gene: TRBV29-1
abundance: -
CDR3aa: CSVEVRDSYGYTF
CDR3nt: TGCAGCGTTGAAGTCCGGGACAGCTATGGCTACACCTTC

d_gene: -
j_gene: TRBJ1-4
v_gene: TRBV5-5
abundance: -
CDR3aa: CASSLGAQGPNEKLFF
CDR3nt: TGTGCCAGCAGCTTGGGGGCACAGGGACCTAATGAAAAACTGTTTTTT

d_gene: TRBD2
j_gene: TRBJ2-7
v_gene: TRBV5-4
abundance: -
CDR3aa: CASSHDGPAGGPFQYEQYF
CDR3nt: TGTGCCAGCAGCCACGATGGACCCGCGGGGGGGCCCTTCCAATACGAGCAGTACTTC

d_gene: -
j_gene: TRBJ1-2
v_gene: TRBV5-1
abundance: -
CDR3aa: CASSLSGERDGYTF
CDR3nt: TGCGCCAGCAGCTTGTCGGGGGAAAGAGATGGCTACACCTTC

d_gene: TRBD2
j_gene: TRBJ2-7
v_gene: TRBV4-2
abundance: -
CDR3aa: CASSQVSSGPYEQYF
CDR3nt: TGTGCCAGCAGCCAAGTTTCTAGCGGGCCCTACGAGCAGTACTTC

d_gene: TRBD1
j_gene: TRBJ1-2
v_gene: TRBV18
abundance: -
CDR3aa: CASSPGQAFYGYTF
CDR3nt: TGTGCCAGCTCACCAGGACAGGCGTTCTATGGCTACACCTTC

d_gene: -
j_gene: TRBJ1-5
v_gene: TRBV18
abundance: -
CDR3aa: CASSPFSGEGQPQHF
CDR3nt: TGTGCCAGCTCACCTTTCTCAGGGGAGGGTCAGCCCCAGCATTTT

d_gene: -
j_gene: TRBJ2-1
v_gene: TRBV19
abundance: once
CDR3aa: CASSIWRIGYNEQFF
CDR3nt: TGTGCCAGTAGTATATGGCGGATTGGGTACAATGAGCAGTTCTTC

d_gene: -
j_gene: TRBJ1-5
v_gene: TRBV6-1
abundance: -
CDR3aa: CASSRVSQPQHF
CDR3nt: TGTGCCAGCAGCAGGGTGAGTCAGCCCCAGCATTTT

d_gene: -
j_gene: TRBJ2-7
v_gene: TRBV7-9
abundance: -
CDR3aa: CASSPRQSPYEQYF
CDR3nt: TGTGCCAGCAGCCCCCGCCAATCCCCCTACGAGCAGTACTTC

d_gene: TRBD2
j_gene: TRBJ2-5
v_gene: TRBV2
abundance: -
CDR3aa: CASSGGGLAEETQYF
CDR3nt: TGTGCCAGCAGTGGGGGGGGACTAGCGGAGGAGACCCAGTACTTC

d_gene: -
j_gene: TRBJ2-1
v_gene: TRBV5-1
abundance: -
CDR3aa: CASSSGPLNEQFF
CDR3nt: TGCGCCAGCAGCTCCGGGCCCCTCAATGAGCAGTTCTTC